This T cell receptor beta chain was recovered during a study of cytomegalovirus exposure and HLA in healthy donors. Study-level background: A prior study identified just under 120 million unique TCR beta sequences from about 179 million T cells. From HLA-typed donors, an early data release held about 85 million unique TCRs.

PCR involved 60 Vbeta and 13 Jbeta primers. Repertoires were generated with immunoSEQ multiplex PCR, while TCRdb's copy carries only in-frame clones and drops some. The sample shows 150,000 or so clones, roughly 72% of them seen only once. The study, taken as a whole, reports: Rarity held for most TCR sequences, but there were some public TCRs that occurred in many donors.

Note on this clone: Its antigen is unknown.

Unmatched junction bases numbered 7, after V lost 3 bases and J lost 3 bases. CDR1 and CDR2 (germline): SGHNT, YYREEE (reference sequence). This CDR3 has 15 amino acids. This receptor was identified in a young man in good health and CMV-seronegative. The sample was PBMCs. V usage is TRBV5-4 and J usage is TRBJ2-3, with 7 bases identical to TRBD1. The CDR3 coding sequence is TGTGCCAGCAGCTCCCGGGACAGTCCTACAGATACGCAGTATTTT. Amino acid sequence: CASSSRDSPTDTQYF.